The 30 T cell receptor beta chains below all came from one sample that was sequenced in a study of chemoradiotherapy in HPV16-positive cancers. Clones were sequenced by immunoSEQ multiplex PCR, and TCRdb holds only the in-frame ones, with some missing. Of roughly 2,500 clones in the sample, over 65% are singletons; the top ten hold less than 30%. The sequenced sample was tumor tissue, obtained from a patient who underwent chemoradiotherapy. Receptors originate from a human donor with HPV-associated anogenital cancer.

The V gene is TRBV7-9, the J gene TRBJ1-2, with a possible D match to TRBD1 (6 bases). V was cut by 4 bases and J by 3 bases, with 18 bases left in between. Germline-derived CDR1 and CDR2 are SEHNR and FQNEAQ (reference sequence). The CDR3 runs to 16 residues. The CDR3 loop reads CASSSAGGRGYYGYTF. The CDR3 DNA reads as TGTGCCAGCAGCTCTGCCGGAGGGAGGGGGTACTATGGCTACACCTTC.

This clone appeared a few times. The V and J genes are TRBV18 and TRBJ1-5; TRBD1 matches at 7 bases. The trim removed 4 bases at V and 3 bases at J, leaving 9 bases unmatched. This CDR3 spans 16 amino acids. Germline CDR1 and CDR2: KGHSH and LQKENI. CDR3 sequence reads: CASSLTGALLNQPQHF. CDR3 bases: TGTGCCAGCTCACTCACAGGGGCACTTCTCAATCAGCCCCAGCATTTT.

The chain couples TRBV6-5 to TRBJ1-3; no clear D gene. V was pared by 5 bases and J by 4 bases, with 12 bases between. Germline V gene lookup returns CDR1 MNHEY and CDR2 SVGAGI. The CDR3 has 14 amino acids. This chain's CDR3 is CASSTTEFGNTIYF. CDR3 nucleotides: TGTGCCAGCAGTACCACCGAGTTCGGAAACACCATATATTTT.

The chain combines TRBV6-5 with TRBJ1-2, with D unresolved. The V end was cut by 5 bases, the J end by 5 bases, with 12 bases between. This CDR3 region has 13 residues. Looked up from germline, CDR1 is MNHEY and CDR2 is SVGAGI. The CDR3 spells CASSPEPYYGYTF. DNA of the CDR3: TGTGCCAGCAGTCCCGAGCCGTATTATGGCTACACCTTC.

The chain links TRBV2 to TRBJ2-7, with D unresolved. The length of the CDR3 is 15 residues. CDR1 SNHLY and CDR2 FYNNEI come from the germline V gene. Trimming took 5 bases from V and 2 from J, leaving 16 bases between them. CDR3 in amino acids: CASSPRFEPPYEQYF. DNA for the CDR3: TGTGCCAGCAGTCCTAGGTTTGAGCCCCCCTACGAGCAGTACTTC.

Only one count was recorded for this clone. The gene calls are TRBV29-1 and TRBJ2-3; TRBD2 aligns across 12 bases. The CDR3 contains 18 residues. Germline V lookup: CDR1 SQVTM, CDR2 ANQGSEA. Trimming cost V 1 base and J 0 bases; bases outside gene matches: 8. The CDR3 coding sequence is TGCAGCGTTGAAGTTCAACTAGCGGGAGGCCATAGCACAGATACGCAGTATTTT. It is translated as CSVEVQLAGGHSTDTQYF.

J is TRBJ2-3 and V is TRBV29-1; possible D gene TRBD2, 6 bases. The CDR3 covers 12 residues. V shed 3 bases and J shed 6 bases, with 10 bases lying between them. CDR1 and CDR2 from the germline V gene are SQVTM and ANQGSEA. In DNA form, the CDR3 reads TGCAGCGTTGAGAGAGGGAGGGATACGCAGTATTTT. This sequence encodes CSVERGRDTQYF.

This chain connects TRBV5-5 to TRBJ1-3; D ambiguous. CDR3 length equals 15 residues. Germline CDR1 is SGHKS and CDR2 is YYEKEE (reference sequence). V lost 2 bases and J 0 bases, leaving 9 bases between the germline ends. CDR3 protein: CASSFAPGSGNTIYF. Written as DNA, the CDR3 is TGTGCCAGCAGCTTCGCCCCAGGCTCTGGAAACACCATATATTTT.

CDR3 sequence reads: CSSRVGDTEAFF. CDR3 DNA sequence: TGCAGCTCAAGAGTGGGAGACACTGAAGCTTTCTTT. The chain uses TRBV29-1 and TRBJ1-1; D remains ambiguous. Germline CDR1 SQVTM, CDR2 ANQGSEA. The CDR3 length is 12 residues. V was pared by 8 bases and J by 3 bases, with 13 bases between.

V is TRBV7-2 and J is TRBJ2-3; the match to TRBD2 covers 16 bases. Per the germline V gene, CDR1 is SGHTA and CDR2 is FQGNSA. The CDR3 length is 16 residues. V dropped 5 bases and J dropped 4; count of bases not matched to a gene: 3. The CDR3 is CASSPGLAGGSDTQYF. The CDR3, as DNA: TGTGCCAGCAGCCCGGGACTAGCGGGAGGGTCAGATACGCAGTATTTT. Full variable domain (rest looked up from reference TRBV7-2 and TRBJ2-3): GAGVSQSPSNKVTEKGKDVELRCDPISGHTALYWYRQSLGQGLEFLIYFQGNSAPDKSGLPSDRFSAERTGGSVSTLTIQRTQQEDSAVYLCASSPGLAGGSDTQYFGPGTRLTVL.

This chain joins TRBV23-1 and TRBJ1-1; TRBD1 is a possible D gene (5 bases). TRBV23-1 is an ORF, and what it does is uncertain. Trimming pared 7 bases from V and 7 bases from J, leaving 25 bases between. The CDR3 sequence is 16 residues long. This CDR3 is CASTNQTGGVYDEAFF. The CDR3 nucleotides read TGCGCCAGCACCAACCAAACCGGGGGGGTGTACGATGAAGCTTTCTTT.

This chain uses TRBV2 with TRBJ2-7; 10 bases fit TRBD2. Germline V CDR1 and CDR2: SNHLY, FYNNEI. Trimming cost V 6 bases and J 7 bases; bases outside gene matches: 12. The CDR3 length is 15 residues. Here the CDR3 reads CASSFERGGLGEQYF. The CDR3, as DNA: TGTGCCAGCAGCTTCGAGCGGGGGGGCCTAGGGGAGCAGTACTTC.

The chain has TRBV19 and TRBJ1-1; possible D gene TRBD1, 5 bases. Trimming shortened V by 0 bases and J by 5 bases, and 13 bases separated the two germline ends. The CDR3 has 15 amino acids. Germline V gene data show CDR1 as LNHDA and CDR2 as SQIVND (reference sequence). CDR3 nucleotide sequence: TGTGCCAGTAGTATAGATAGGGCCCGGGGGACTGAAGCTTTCTTT. Amino acid sequence: CASSIDRARGTEAFF. Drawing the rest from reference TRBV19 and TRBJ1-1, the complete variable domain is DGGITQSPKYLFRKEGQNVTLSCEQNLNHDAMYWYRQDPGQGLRLIYYSQIVNDFQKGDIAEGYSVSREKKESFPLTVTSAQKNPTAFYLCASSIDRARGTEAFFGQGTRLTVV.

The chain combines TRBV9 with TRBJ1-2; the D is unclear. V lost 4 bases and J lost 0, with 10 bases in between. The CDR3 sequence is 14 residues long. Germline values: CDR1 SGDLS, CDR2 YYNGEE. CDR3 coding DNA: TGTGCCAGCAGCCGTACGGCCACTAACTATGGCTACACCTTC. This encodes CASSRTATNYGYTF.

The DNA for the CDR3 is TGTGCCAGCAGCCCAGGACCTGGGGCAGATACGCAGTATTTT. As protein: CASSPGPGADTQYF. The V gene is TRBV7-6, the J gene TRBJ2-3; unclear D gene. This CDR3 comprises 14 residues. Germline values: CDR1 SGHVS, CDR2 FNYEAQ. The ends were cut back, 5 bases at V and 4 bases at J, with 13 bases in the middle.

The gene calls are TRBV5-1 and TRBJ2-1, with 13 positions matching TRBD2. With V trimmed by 2 bases and J by 7 bases, 6 bases remained unmatched. There are 16 residues in the CDR3. Germline CDR1 reads SGHRS; CDR2 reads YFSETQ. The CDR3 sequence is CASSLRTSGSNNEQFF. In DNA form, the CDR3 reads TGCGCCAGCAGCTTAAGGACTAGCGGGAGTAATAATGAGCAGTTCTTC.

The chain is built from TRBV10-3 and TRBJ1-1; 7 bases fit TRBD1. The CDR3 consists of 14 residues. In germline, CDR1 is ENHRY, CDR2 SYGVKD. V shed 4 bases and J 9 bases; nucleotides not matched to a gene: 11. CDR3 region: CAISADRAGGKAFF. CDR3 bases: TGTGCCATCAGTGCTGACAGGGCTGGCGGAAAAGCTTTCTTT.

By proportion, this clone is large (0.1 to 1%). The chain joins TRBV27 to TRBJ1-2, with D possibly TRBD1 on 6 matching bases. Per germline, CDR1 MNHEY and CDR2 SMNVEV (reference sequence). The CDR3 spans 14 residues. V gave up 5 bases and J gave up 5 bases, with 15 bases separating them. The CDR3 sequence: CASSITGQDYGYTF. CDR3 bases: TGTGCCAGCAGTATTACGGGACAAGATTATGGCTACACCTTC.

The chain is built from TRBV19 and TRBJ2-3; no reliable D call. CDR1 is LNHDA, CDR2 SQIVND, per germline (reference sequence). The V and J ends lost 5 bases and 1 base respectively, with 13 bases between them. The CDR3 runs to 15 residues. CDR3 amino acids: CASSPEETRTDTQYF. The CDR3 DNA is TGTGCCAGTAGTCCCGAGGAGACTCGCACAGATACGCAGTATTTT.

In its sample, this clone was seen a few times. The chain carries TRBV4-1 and TRBJ1-2; D is unclear. V lost 0 bases to trimming and J lost 5 bases, with 16 bases between them. This CDR3 is 16 amino acids long. Germline V gene sequence: CDR1 MGHRA, CDR2 YSYEKL. The CDR3 nucleotides read TGCGCCAGCAGCCAAGATTCCCCGGTCGGGGTTTATGGCTACACCTTC. This gives the protein CASSQDSPVGVYGYTF.

This clone was seen once. This chain joins TRBV29-1 and TRBJ2-1; weak D call: TRBD1 (5 bases). The CDR3 runs 13 residues. Germline V gives CDR1 SQVTM, CDR2 ANQGSEA. Trimming removed 3 bases from V and 9 bases from J, with 15 bases in between. The CDR3 protein is CSVEGTGAAEQFF. The CDR3 DNA sequence: TGCAGCGTTGAGGGAACTGGGGCGGCTGAGCAGTTCTTC.

CDR3 protein: CASSQPSQSPLHF. In nucleotides, the CDR3 is TGTGCCAGCAGTCAACCCTCCCAATCACCCCTCCACTTT. The chain employs TRBV6-5 and TRBJ1-6, with D unresolved. Trimming stripped 5 bases from V and 10 bases from J, with 12 bases between. This CDR3 is built from 13 residues. CDR1 is MNHEY and CDR2 is SVGAGI in the germline V gene.

The chain couples TRBV28 to TRBJ2-7; TRBD2 matches at 7 bases. CDR1 and CDR2 from the germline V gene are MDHEN and SYDVKM. This CDR3 has 12 amino acids. With 6 bases clipped from V and 2 bases from J, the junction kept 1 base outside the gene matches. CDR3 sequence (DNA): TGTGCCAGCAGGGGGGGGGCCTACGAGCAGTACGTC. Its protein product is CASRGGAYEQYV.

The CDR3 loop reads CASSSAGVFYEQYV. The CDR3 region has the DNA TGTGCCAGCAGTTCAGCAGGGGTCTTCTACGAGCAGTACGTC. This chain joins TRBV6-6 and TRBJ2-7; possibly TRBD1 for D (6 bases). The CDR3 sequence is 14 residues long. The ends were cut back, 4 bases at V and 3 bases at J, with 13 bases in the middle. CDR1 and CDR2 (germline): MNHNY, SVGAGI (reference sequence).

This clone was counted a few times. The CDR3 region has the DNA TGTGCCAGCAGCGGACTACAGCGGACTGAAGCTTTCTTT. Encoded protein: CASSGLQRTEAFF. V usage is TRBV7-8 and J usage is TRBJ1-1; unclear D gene. Per germline, CDR1 SGHVS and CDR2 FQNEAQ. Between the trimmed V and J ends, which lost 5 bases and 5 bases, there was a span of 12 bases. This CDR3 contains 13 residues.

The rearrangement links TRBV25-1 to TRBJ1-2; TRBD1 matches 7 bases. V lost 4 bases to trimming and J lost 4 bases; unmatched junction nucleotides: 3. There are 13 residues in the CDR3. Germline-derived CDR1 and CDR2 are MGHDK and SYGVNS. As DNA, the CDR3 is TGTGCCAGCAGTGTCCAGGGGGGCTATGGCTACACCTTC. Its translation: CASSVQGGYGYTF.

The V call is TRBV5-1, the J call TRBJ1-2; tentative D call: TRBD1 (5 bases). The CDR3 spans 14 residues. Germline assignment: CDR1 SGHRS and CDR2 YFSETQ. With 4 bases removed from V and 4 bases from J, the gap between germline ends came to 14 bases. The CDR3 here is CASSLGQDAYGYTF. Written as DNA, the CDR3 is TGCGCCAGCAGCCTCGGACAAGACGCCTATGGCTACACCTTC. Using reference TRBV5-1 and TRBJ1-2 for the parts outside the CDR3, the full variable domain is KAGVTQTPRYLIKTRGQQVTLSCSPISGHRSVSWYQQTPGQGLQFLFEYFSETQRNKGNFPGRFSGRQFSNSRSEMNVSTLELGDSALYLCASSLGQDAYGYTFGSGTRLTVV.

The chain joins TRBV6-6 to TRBJ1-2, with D hard to call. V lost 2 bases to trimming and J lost 0 bases, with 7 bases between them. CDR1 is MNHNY and CDR2 is SVGAGI in the germline V gene (reference sequence). The CDR3 spans 14 residues. CDR3 residues: CASSYGKANYGYTF. CDR3 nucleotides: TGTGCCAGCAGTTACGGGAAAGCTAACTATGGCTACACCTTC.

The J gene is TRBJ2-1, the V gene TRBV2, with D uncertain. V shed 3 bases and J shed 7 bases, with 16 bases lying between them. This CDR3 has 15 residues. The germline V gene has CDR1 SNHLY and CDR2 FYNNEI. The CDR3 sequence is CASSDIYSRKNEQFF. The DNA of the CDR3 is TGTGCCAGCAGTGATATCTACAGTAGGAAAAATGAGCAGTTCTTC. The full variable domain, completed using reference TRBV2 and TRBJ2-1, is EPEVTQTPSHQVTQMGQEVILRCVPISNHLYFYWYRQILGQKVEFLVSFYNNEISEKSEIFDDQFSVERPDGSNFTLKIRSTKLEDSAMYFCASSDIYSRKNEQFFGPGTRLTVL.

The chain joins TRBV6-5 to TRBJ2-3; 13 bases are shared with TRBD2. CDR1 and CDR2 from the germline V gene are MNHEY and SVGAGI. J lost 6 bases, V lost 2 bases, and 5 bases had no gene match. The CDR3 has 16 residues. CDR3 amino acids: CASSYRTSGSKDTQYF. The CDR3 DNA sequence: TGTGCCAGCAGTTACCGGACTAGCGGGAGTAAGGATACGCAGTATTTT.